The TCR beta chain under discussion was sequenced for a study of cytomegalovirus exposure and HLA in healthy donors. Study at large: Among the roughly 370 genotyped donors, less than 85% were placed in the Caucasian-associated ancestry cluster.

Both 60 Vbeta primers and 13 Jbeta primers went into the PCR. In the authors' workflow: An analysis performed later counted roughly 79 million unique TCR beta chains (around 9.9 million of them shared). Clones were read by immunoSEQ multiplex PCR, and TCRdb kept only the in-frame ones, dropping some. The V and J calls and the clone size are those of that table, but D and trimming were determined from the DNA. The data contain about 140,000 clones, roughly two thirds of them seen just once; the ten biggest clones take up roughly 1.3%. The donors were healthy bone marrow donors. Whereas donors were nominally healthy upon sampling, unrecorded immune exposures were probable. V lost 8 bases to trimming and J lost 2 bases, with 12 bases between them. The CDR3 totals 14 residues. CDR1 is MDHEN, CDR2 SYDVKM, per germline.

The specimen sequenced was PBMCs. The source is a middle-aged woman in good health and CMV-seronegative. The chain links TRBV28 to TRBJ1-4; tentative D call: TRBD1 (5 bases). In DNA form, the CDR3 reads TGTGCCAGCCTTTCAGGGATTACTAATGAAAAACTGTTTTTT. Amino acid sequence: CASLSGITNEKLFF.